This T cell receptor (beta chain) came from a study of beta chain features in type 1 diabetes. This clone turned up a few times. Its target is not known. The study's findings and limits: Within each of all four CD4+ subsets, Type 1 diabetes patients had TCRB CDR3s that were moderately but significantly shorter.

Germline CDR1 is GTSNPN and CDR2 is SVGIG (reference sequence). The V and J ends lost 4 bases and 4 bases respectively, with 11 bases between them. The CDR3 extends over 13 amino acids. The isolated RNA, all of it, was reverse transcribed, so expressed TCRB transcripts were what got sequenced. Data came from immunoSEQ multiplex PCR; TCRdb stores just in-frame clones and leaves some out. The profile covers about 160,000 clones, with under 13% appearing a single time and 0.45% to 0.5% taken by the ten largest. Sorting based on CD45RO/CCR7/CD25/CD127/CD95/CD27 separated CD4+ naive, central memory, regulatory and stem cell-like memory cells.

Sequencing was done on a sample of central memory CD4+ T cells from blood. The sequence was collected from a man aged 30 to 45 with type 1 diabetes. The chain uses TRBV30 and TRBJ1-5, with D unresolved. The CDR3 DNA reads as TGTGCCTGGACTAGAGCTACAAATCAGCCCCAGCATTTT. This codes for CAWTRATNQPQHF.